This is a list of T cell receptor beta chains from one sample in a study of T cells in localized non-small cell lung cancer. Clones were read by immunoSEQ multiplex PCR, and TCRdb kept only the in-frame ones, dropping some. The data show tens of thousands of clones, with roughly 79% seen just once and roughly 4.5% held by the top ten. Sequenced here: PBMCs, sampled before any cancer treatment. These receptors all come from a man between 40 and 70 years old with stage II lung adenocarcinoma. Both conserved end residues are part of each CDR3. A D gene is named only where the DNA matches it firmly. Only part of the rows carry a size: once, few, many, or a class if the clone is expanded.

j_call	d_call	clone_size	v_call	cdr3_aa	cdr3_nt
TRBJ1-2	.	.	TRBV6-1	CASSEGFNYGYTF	TGTGCCAGCAGTGAGGGGTTTAACTATGGCTACACCTTC
TRBJ1-5	.	once	TRBV6-5	CASRDSQIGNQPQHF	TGTGCCAGCAGAGACAGCCAGATAGGCAATCAGCCCCAGCATTTT
TRBJ2-1	TRBD2	.	TRBV4-1	CASSREGLAADEQFF	TGCGCCAGCAGCCGAGAGGGACTAGCGGCCGATGAGCAGTTCTTC
TRBJ2-1	TRBD2	.	TRBV30	CAWSPGLAGGNNEQFF	TGTGCCTGGAGTCCCGGACTAGCGGGAGGAAACAATGAGCAGTTCTTC
TRBJ2-2	TRBD2	.	TRBV2	CASSDGTRGIGELFF	TGTGCCAGCAGTGACGGGACTAGAGGCATCGGGGAGCTGTTTTTT
TRBJ2-5	.	.	TRBV2	CASSEGTTFETQYF	TGTGCCAGCAGTGAAGGGACCACCTTTGAGACCCAGTACTTC
TRBJ2-5	TRBD2	.	TRBV19	CASSLAGGRETQYF	TGTGCCAGTAGTCTAGCGGGAGGACGGGAGACCCAGTACTTC
TRBJ1-1	TRBD1	.	TRBV12-5	CASGSPRTGGTEAFF	TGTGCTAGTGGTTCTCCTCGGACAGGGGGCACTGAAGCTTTCTTT
TRBJ2-1	.	once	TRBV6-5	CASSYDNEQFF	TGTGCCAGCAGTTACGACAATGAGCAGTTCTTC
TRBJ2-5	TRBD1	.	TRBV27	CASRMTGDQTQYF	TGTGCCAGCAGGATGACAGGGGATCAGACCCAGTACTTC
TRBJ2-3	.	.	TRBV7-9	CASSSKGGDTQYF	TGTGCCAGCAGCTCCAAAGGGGGAGATACGCAGTATTTT
TRBJ1-2	.	.	TRBV4-1	CASSQDQLRDVLLYGYTF	TGCGCCAGCAGCCAAGATCAACTCCGGGACGTCCTCCTCTATGGCTACACCTTC
TRBJ2-1	TRBD2	few	TRBV9	CASSVLAGGVYNEQFF	TGTGCCAGCAGCGTCCTAGCGGGAGGGGTCTACAATGAGCAGTTCTTC
TRBJ1-5	.	.	TRBV7-3	CASSPLGYNQPQHF	TGTGCCAGCAGTCCTCTGGGGTATAATCAGCCCCAGCATTTT
TRBJ2-5	TRBD2	once	TRBV4-1	CASSQEASGQETQYF	TGCGCCAGCAGCCAAGAAGCTAGCGGGCAAGAGACCCAGTACTTC
TRBJ2-1	.	.	TRBV12-5	CASGLEIYEQFF	TGTGCTAGTGGTTTGGAGATCTATGAGCAGTTCTTC
TRBJ2-7	TRBD1	.	TRBV2	CASQQGAWSYEQYF	TGTGCCAGTCAACAGGGGGCATGGTCCTACGAGCAGTACTTC
TRBJ2-2	.	few	TRBV6-5	CASSYGPNKGELFF	TGTGCCAGCAGTTACGGCCCAAACAAAGGGGAGCTGTTTTTT
TRBJ2-3	TRBD2	.	TRBV11-3	CASSLGWASGITDTQYF	TGTGCCAGCAGCTTAGGCTGGGCTAGCGGGATCACAGATACGCAGTATTTT
TRBJ1-1	.	.	TRBV5-1	CASSLVAGPMNTEAFF	TGCGCCAGCAGCTTGGTAGCAGGGCCGATGAACACTGAAGCTTTCTTT
TRBJ1-1	.	.	TRBV19	CASQTGRVALNTEAFF	TGTGCCAGTCAAACGGGGAGGGTGGCTCTTAACACTGAAGCTTTCTTT
TRBJ2-1	.	.	TRBV29-1	CSGYGSSYNEQFF	TGCAGCGGATACGGGAGCTCCTACAATGAGCAGTTCTTC
TRBJ1-2	.	.	TRBV6-5	CATSAYYGYTF	TGTGCCACCTCGGCATACTATGGCTACACCTTC
TRBJ1-3	.	.	TRBV7-8	CASSLAGTGNTIYF	TGTGCCAGCAGCTTAGCAGGGACTGGAAACACCATATATTTT
TRBJ1-5	.	.	TRBV30	CAWSVPIGGGQPQHF	TGTGCCTGGAGTGTACCCATTGGGGGCGGGCAGCCCCAGCATTTT
TRBJ1-2	TRBD1	.	TRBV5-5	CASSLDHRGLGGYTF	TGTGCCAGCAGCTTGGACCACAGGGGGCTTGGCGGCTACACCTTC
TRBJ1-3	.	.	TRBV10-3	CAISQTGIGNTIYF	TGTGCCATCAGTCAGACAGGAATTGGAAACACCATATATTTT
TRBJ1-2	.	.	TRBV6-1	CASSEGYGYTF	TGTGCCAGCAGTGAAGGCTATGGCTACACCTTC
TRBJ2-1	.	.	TRBV9	CASSSQAVRYNEQFF	TGTGCCAGCAGCTCCCAGGCGGTTAGGTACAATGAGCAGTTCTTC
TRBJ2-2	TRBD2	.	TRBV12-5	CASGLALAGGQYNTGELFF	TGTGCTAGTGGTTTAGCTTTAGCGGGGGGACAATACAACACCGGGGAGCTGTTTTTT
TRBJ2-1	.	.	TRBV7-2	CASSLPGYQGNEQFF	TGTGCCAGCAGTCTACCAGGCTACCAGGGCAATGAGCAGTTCTTC
TRBJ2-1	.	.	TRBV5-1	CASQRDASSYNEQFF	TGCGCCAGTCAGCGCGACGCGAGCTCCTACAATGAGCAGTTCTTC
TRBJ1-5	.	few	TRBV7-9	CASSLPRRGNQPQHF	TGTGCCAGCAGCCTACCTAGACGGGGCAATCAGCCCCAGCATTTT
TRBJ2-7	TRBD2	.	TRBV19	CASSETGGRNSYEQYF	TGTGCCAGTAGTGAGACGGGAGGTAGAAATTCCTACGAGCAGTACTTC
TRBJ2-7	TRBD1	.	TRBV6-6	CASSTRDRFYYEQYF	TGTGCCAGCAGTACCCGGGACAGGTTTTACTACGAGCAGTACTTC
TRBJ1-2	TRBD1	.	TRBV7-9	CASSLGTGKGYTF	TGTGCCAGCAGCCTCGGGACAGGGAAAGGCTACACCTTC